Given below is one T cell receptor beta chain in context. Using its own MiXCR run on the PCR reads, TCRdb lists one record per CDR3 protein. This sample has more than 4,000 distinct CDR3 sequences; 13% to 15% occur once, and the top ten carry 9.5% to 13%. The CDR3 length is 13 residues. V shed 3 bases and J shed 5 bases, with 11 bases lying between them. The sample comes from a study of CXCR3 chemokines and chemotherapy response in bladder cancer. This TCR was sampled from a human donor with bladder cancer that responded to neoadjuvant chemotherapy. This specimen was taken from a patient whose treatment included neoadjuvant chemotherapy. The chain links TRBV12-3 or TRBV12-4 to TRBJ2-7; no definite D call. The CDR3 region has the DNA TGTGCCAGCAGTTTGGTCCCCATCGACGAGCAGTACTTC. It yields the protein CASSLVPIDEQYF.